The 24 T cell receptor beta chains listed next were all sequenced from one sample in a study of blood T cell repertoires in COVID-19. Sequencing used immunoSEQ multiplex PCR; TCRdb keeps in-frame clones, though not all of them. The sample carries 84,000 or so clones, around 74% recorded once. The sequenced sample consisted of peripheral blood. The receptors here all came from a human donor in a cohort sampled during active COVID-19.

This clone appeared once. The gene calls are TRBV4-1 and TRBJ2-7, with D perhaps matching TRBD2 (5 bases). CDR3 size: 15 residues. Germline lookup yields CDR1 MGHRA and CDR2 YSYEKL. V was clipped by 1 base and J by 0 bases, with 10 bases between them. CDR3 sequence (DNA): TGCGCCAGCAGCCAAGTGAAACTAGGCTCCTACGAGCAGTACTTC. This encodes CASSQVKLGSYEQYF.

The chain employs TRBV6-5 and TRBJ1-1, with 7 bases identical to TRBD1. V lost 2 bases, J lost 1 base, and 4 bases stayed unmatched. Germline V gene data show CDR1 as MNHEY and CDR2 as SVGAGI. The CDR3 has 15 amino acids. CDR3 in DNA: TGTGCCAGCAGTTACAGAGGACAGGCGAACACTGAAGCTTTCTTT. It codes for CASSYRGQANTEAFF.

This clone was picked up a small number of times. In nucleotides, the CDR3 is TGTGCCAGCAGTTTAACAGGGGGGAACACTGAAGCTTTCTTT. Its protein product is CASSLTGGNTEAFF. The chain couples TRBV7-9 to TRBJ1-1; 8 nucleotides agree with TRBD1. The V gene end was trimmed by 6 bases and the J gene end by 1 base; junction bases not matched to a gene: 4. CDR3 length: 14 amino acids. The germline gives CDR1 SEHNR, CDR2 FQNEAQ (reference sequence).

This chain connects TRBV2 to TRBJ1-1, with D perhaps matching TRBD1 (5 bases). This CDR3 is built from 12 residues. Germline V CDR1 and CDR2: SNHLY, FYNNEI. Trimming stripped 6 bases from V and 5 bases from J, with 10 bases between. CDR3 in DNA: TGTGCCAGCAGCGGGGCGGGGACTGAAGCTTTCTTT. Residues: CASSGAGTEAFF.

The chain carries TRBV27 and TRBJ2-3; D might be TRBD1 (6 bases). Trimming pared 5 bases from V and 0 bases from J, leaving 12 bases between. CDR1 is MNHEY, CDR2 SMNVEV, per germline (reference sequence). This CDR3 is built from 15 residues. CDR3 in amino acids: CASSLGQPSTDTQYF. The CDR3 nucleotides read TGTGCCAGCAGTCTCGGACAGCCTAGCACAGATACGCAGTATTTT.

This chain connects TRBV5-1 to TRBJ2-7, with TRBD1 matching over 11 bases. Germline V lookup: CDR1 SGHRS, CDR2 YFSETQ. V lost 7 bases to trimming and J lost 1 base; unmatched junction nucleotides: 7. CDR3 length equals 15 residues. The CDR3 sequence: CASSRTGGDSYEQYF. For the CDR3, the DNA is TGCGCCAGCTCTCGGACAGGGGGCGATTCCTACGAGCAGTACTTC.

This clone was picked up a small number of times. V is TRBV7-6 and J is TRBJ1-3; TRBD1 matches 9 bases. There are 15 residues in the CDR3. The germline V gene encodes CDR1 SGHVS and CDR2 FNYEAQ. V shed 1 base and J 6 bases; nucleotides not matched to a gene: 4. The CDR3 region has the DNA TGTGCCAGCAGCTTAGGGGACAGGGCTTCAAACACCATATATTTT. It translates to CASSLGDRASNTIYF.

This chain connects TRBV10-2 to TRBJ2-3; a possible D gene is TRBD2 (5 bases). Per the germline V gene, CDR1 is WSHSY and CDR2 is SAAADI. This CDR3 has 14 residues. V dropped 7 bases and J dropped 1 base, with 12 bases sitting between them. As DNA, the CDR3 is TGCGCCAGCACCGAGGGTAGTCGCACAGATACGCAGTATTTT. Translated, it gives CASTEGSRTDTQYF.

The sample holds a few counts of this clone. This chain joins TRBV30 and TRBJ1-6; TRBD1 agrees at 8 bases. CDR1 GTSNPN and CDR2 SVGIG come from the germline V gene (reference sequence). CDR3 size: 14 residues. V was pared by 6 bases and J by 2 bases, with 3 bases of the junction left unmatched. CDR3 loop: CACTGGTYNSPLHF. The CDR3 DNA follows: TGTGCCTGTACAGGGGGGACCTATAATTCACCCCTCCACTTT. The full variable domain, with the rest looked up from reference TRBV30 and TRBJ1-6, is SQTIHQWPATLVQPVGSPLSLECTVEGTSNPNLYWYRQAAGRGLQLLFYSVGIGQISSEVPQNLSASRPQDRQFILSSKKLLLSDSGFYLCACTGGTYNSPLHFGNGTRLTVT.

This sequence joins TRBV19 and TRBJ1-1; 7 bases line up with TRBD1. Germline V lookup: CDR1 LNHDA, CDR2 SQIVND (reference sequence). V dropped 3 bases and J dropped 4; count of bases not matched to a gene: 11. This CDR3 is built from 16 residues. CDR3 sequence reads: CASSIRLSTGSTEAFF. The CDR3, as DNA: TGTGCCAGTAGTATCCGCCTTTCGACAGGGAGCACTGAAGCTTTCTTT.

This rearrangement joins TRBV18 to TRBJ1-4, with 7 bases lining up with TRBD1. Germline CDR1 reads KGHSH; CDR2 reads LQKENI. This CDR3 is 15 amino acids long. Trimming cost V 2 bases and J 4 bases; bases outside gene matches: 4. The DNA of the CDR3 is TGTGCCAGCTCACCATTGCGGGACAGTAATGAAAAACTGTTTTTT. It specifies CASSPLRDSNEKLFF.

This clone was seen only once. DNA for the CDR3: TGCGCCAGCAGCCAAGTACTAGGCCATACGTACCGTGCTTTCTTT. Amino acid sequence: CASSQVLGHTYRAFF. The rearrangement joins TRBV4-1 to TRBJ1-1; D is undetermined. This CDR3 is built from 15 residues. Trimming pared 1 base from V and 11 bases from J, leaving 20 bases between. Germline V CDR1 and CDR2: MGHRA, YSYEKL.

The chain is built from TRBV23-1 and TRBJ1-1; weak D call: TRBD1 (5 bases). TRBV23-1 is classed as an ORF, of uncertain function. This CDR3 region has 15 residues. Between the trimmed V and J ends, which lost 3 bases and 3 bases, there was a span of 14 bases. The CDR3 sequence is CASSHSGGGDTEAFF. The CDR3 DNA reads TGCGCCAGCAGTCACTCGGGTGGGGGGGACACTGAAGCTTTCTTT.

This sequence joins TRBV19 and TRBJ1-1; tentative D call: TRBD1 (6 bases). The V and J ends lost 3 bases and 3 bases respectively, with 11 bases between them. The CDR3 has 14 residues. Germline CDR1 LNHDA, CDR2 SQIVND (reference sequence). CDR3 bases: TGTGCCAGTAGTATTACAGGGAGGGACACTGAAGCTTTCTTT. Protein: CASSITGRDTEAFF.

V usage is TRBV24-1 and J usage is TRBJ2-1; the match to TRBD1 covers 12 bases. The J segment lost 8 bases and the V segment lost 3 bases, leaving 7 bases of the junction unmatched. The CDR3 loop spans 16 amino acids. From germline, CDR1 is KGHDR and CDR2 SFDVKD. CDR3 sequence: CATSDIGTGGLDEQFF. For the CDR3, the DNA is TGTGCCACCAGTGATATCGGGACAGGGGGCCTGGATGAGCAGTTCTTC.

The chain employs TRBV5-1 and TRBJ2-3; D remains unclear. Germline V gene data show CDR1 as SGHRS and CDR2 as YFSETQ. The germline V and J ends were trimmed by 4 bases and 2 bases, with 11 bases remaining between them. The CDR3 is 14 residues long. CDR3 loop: CASSGDTFTDTQYF. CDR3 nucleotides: TGCGCCAGCAGCGGCGACACTTTCACAGATACGCAGTATTTT. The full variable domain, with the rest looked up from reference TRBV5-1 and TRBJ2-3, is KAGVTQTPRYLIKTRGQQVTLSCSPISGHRSVSWYQQTPGQGLQFLFEYFSETQRNKGNFPGRFSGRQFSNSRSEMNVSTLELGDSALYLCASSGDTFTDTQYFGPGTRLTVL.

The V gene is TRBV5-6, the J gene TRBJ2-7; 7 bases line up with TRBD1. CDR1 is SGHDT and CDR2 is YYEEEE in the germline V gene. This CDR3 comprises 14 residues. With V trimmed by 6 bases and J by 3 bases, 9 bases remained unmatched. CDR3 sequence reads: CASMLRGRLYEQYF. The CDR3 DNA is TGTGCCAGCATGCTGAGGGGGCGCCTCTACGAGCAGTACTTC.

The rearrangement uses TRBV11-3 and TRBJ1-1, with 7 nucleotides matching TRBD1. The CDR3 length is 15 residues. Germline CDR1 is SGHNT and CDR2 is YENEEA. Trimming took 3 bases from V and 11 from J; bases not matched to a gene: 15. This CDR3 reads CASSFGGTGEGSAFF. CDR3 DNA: TGTGCCAGCAGCTTCGGGGGCACAGGGGAAGGTAGCGCTTTCTTT.

CDR3 DNA sequence: TGTGCCAGCAGCCCCTCCCGTACAGGGGTGAATTCACCCCTCCACTTT. Translated: CASSPSRTGVNSPLHF. The rearrangement links TRBV3-1 (or the pseudogene TRBV3-2) to TRBJ1-6; 7 nucleotides match TRBD1. The CDR3 is made up of 16 amino acids. CDR1 LGHDT and CDR2 YNNKEL come from the germline V gene (reference sequence). Trimming at V came to 4 bases and at J to 7 bases, leaving 10 bases not matched to a gene.

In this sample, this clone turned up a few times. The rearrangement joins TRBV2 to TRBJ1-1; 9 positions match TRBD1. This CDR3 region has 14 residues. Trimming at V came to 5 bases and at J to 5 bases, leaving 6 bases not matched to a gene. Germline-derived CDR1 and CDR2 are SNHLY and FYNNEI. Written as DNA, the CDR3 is TGTGCCAGCAGTTACCAGGGACAGGGAACTGAAGCTTTCTTT. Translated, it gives CASSYQGQGTEAFF.

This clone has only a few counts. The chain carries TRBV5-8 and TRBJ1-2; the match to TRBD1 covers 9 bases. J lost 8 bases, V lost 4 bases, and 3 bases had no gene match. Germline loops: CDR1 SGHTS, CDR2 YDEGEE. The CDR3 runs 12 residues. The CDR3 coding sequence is TGTGCCAGCAGCCGGGACAGGGTCGGCTACACCTTC. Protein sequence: CASSRDRVGYTF.

The CDR3 is CASSPLWTSGGGTQYF. CDR3 sequence (DNA): TGCGCCAGCAGCCCCCTTTGGACTAGCGGGGGGGGGACCCAGTACTTC. The rearrangement links TRBV5-1 to TRBJ2-5; 15 bases agree with TRBD2. This CDR3 has 16 residues. V was pared by 4 bases and J by 7 bases, with 8 bases of the junction left unmatched. Germline CDR1 and CDR2: SGHRS and YFSETQ.

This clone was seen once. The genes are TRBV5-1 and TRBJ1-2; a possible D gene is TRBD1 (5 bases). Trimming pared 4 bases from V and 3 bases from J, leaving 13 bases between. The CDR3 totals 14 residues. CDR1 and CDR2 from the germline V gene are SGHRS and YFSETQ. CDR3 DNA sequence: TGCGCCAGCAGCACCAGGGTAGCCGACTATGGCTACACCTTC. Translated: CASSTRVADYGYTF.

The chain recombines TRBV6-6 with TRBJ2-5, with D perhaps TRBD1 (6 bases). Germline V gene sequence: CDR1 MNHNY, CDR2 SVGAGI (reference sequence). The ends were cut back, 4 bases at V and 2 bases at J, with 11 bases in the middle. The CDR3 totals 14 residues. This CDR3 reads CASSLRGSQETQYF. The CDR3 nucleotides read TGTGCCAGCAGTTTAAGGGGGTCGCAAGAGACCCAGTACTTC.